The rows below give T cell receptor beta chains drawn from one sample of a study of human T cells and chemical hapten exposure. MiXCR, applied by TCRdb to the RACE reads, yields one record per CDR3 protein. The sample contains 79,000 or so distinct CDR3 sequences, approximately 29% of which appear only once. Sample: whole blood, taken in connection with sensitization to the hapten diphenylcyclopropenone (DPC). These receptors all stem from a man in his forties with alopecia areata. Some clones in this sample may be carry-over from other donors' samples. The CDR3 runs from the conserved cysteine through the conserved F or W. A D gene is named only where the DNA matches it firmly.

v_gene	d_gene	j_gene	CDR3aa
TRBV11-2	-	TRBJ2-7	CASSFLTGTYEQYF
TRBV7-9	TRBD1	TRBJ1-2	CASSLGTGGYGYTF
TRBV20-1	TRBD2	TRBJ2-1	CSTSTSGRSNEQFF
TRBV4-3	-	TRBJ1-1	CASSQAGRADAVNTEAFF
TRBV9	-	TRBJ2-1	CASSVTSGSYNEQFF
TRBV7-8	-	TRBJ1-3	CASSRDLGNTIYF
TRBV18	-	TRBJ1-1	CASSPGEDSAFF
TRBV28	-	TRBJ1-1	CASKVNTEAFF
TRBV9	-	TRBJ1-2	CASSTEVGLRNYGYTF
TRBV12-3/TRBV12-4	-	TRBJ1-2	CASSSPYRVDYGYTF
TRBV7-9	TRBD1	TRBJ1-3	CASSRWDSGNTIYF
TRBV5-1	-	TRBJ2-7	CASSLGGRAYEQYF
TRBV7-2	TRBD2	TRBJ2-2	CASSLALLAGAGELFF
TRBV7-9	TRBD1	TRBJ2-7	CASRAGQGGEQYF
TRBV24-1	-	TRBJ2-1	CATSDPGTGGNEQFF
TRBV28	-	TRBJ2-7	CASRKGVYTGEQYF
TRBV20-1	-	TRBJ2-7	CSARDQAGYYEQYF
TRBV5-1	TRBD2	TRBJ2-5	CASSVAGGETQYF
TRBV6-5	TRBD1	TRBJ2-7	CASSSTGQGAYEQYF
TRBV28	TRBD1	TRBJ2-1	CASSSGQGGYNEQFF
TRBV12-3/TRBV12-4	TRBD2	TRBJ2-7	CASSPLLAARSYEQYF
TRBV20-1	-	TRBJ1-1	CSARNSWNTEAFF
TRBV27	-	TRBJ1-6	CATREGAYNSPLHF
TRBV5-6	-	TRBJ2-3	CASSLMTDTQYF